This entry lists 8 T cell receptor beta chains sequenced from one sample in a study of blood T cell repertoires in COVID-19. Measured with immunoSEQ multiplex PCR; TCRdb has only the in-frame clones, and not every one. The repertoire includes 250,000 to 350,000 clones, 80% to 95% of them detected once, and around 1.1% sits in the top ten. What was sequenced was PBMCs or T cells enriched from blood (not recorded which). The receptors were sampled from a woman aged 25 to 39 who had recovered from COVID-19.

The J gene is TRBJ1-5, the V gene TRBV28, with D perhaps matching TRBD1 (5 bases). Between the trimmed V and J ends, which lost 6 bases and 3 bases, there was a span of 15 bases. This CDR3 spans 15 amino acids. The germline CDR1 and CDR2 sequences are MDHEN and SYDVKM. CDR3 nucleotide sequence: TGTGCCAGCAGGCAGGGTATTGATTACAATCAGCCCCAGCATTTT. It yields the protein CASRQGIDYNQPQHF.

The gene calls are TRBV6-5 and TRBJ2-1, with 8 positions matching TRBD2. CDR3 length: 15 amino acids. V shed 2 bases, J shed 4 bases, and the junction held 4 bases outside the gene matches. CDR1 and CDR2 (germline): MNHEY, SVGAGI. CDR3 in amino acids: CASSYPSGGYNEQFF. The CDR3 nucleotides are TGTGCCAGCAGTTACCCGAGCGGGGGATACAATGAGCAGTTCTTC.

The genes are TRBV29-1 and TRBJ2-6; D is unresolved. The CDR3 spans 17 residues. Germline assignment: CDR1 SQVTM and CDR2 ANQGSEA. V lost 4 bases and J 0 bases, leaving 16 bases between the germline ends. The CDR3 here is CSVVGTDTSSGANVLTF. CDR3 sequence (DNA): TGCAGCGTTGTGGGTACAGATACGAGCTCTGGGGCCAACGTCCTGACTTTC.

This chain joins TRBV18 and TRBJ2-7; possibly TRBD1 for D (5 bases). CDR3 size: 18 residues. Trimming stripped 0 bases from V and 0 bases from J, with 18 bases between. Germline CDR1 KGHSH, CDR2 LQKENI. The CDR3, as DNA: TGTGCCAGCTCACCACCGGGGCGTAAGGACCCTAGCTCCTACGAGCAGTACTTC. Residues: CASSPPGRKDPSSYEQYF.

The rearrangement links TRBV18 to TRBJ2-7; tentative D call: TRBD1 (7 bases). CDR1 and CDR2 from the germline V gene are KGHSH and LQKENI. This CDR3 is built from 14 residues. V shed 3 bases and J shed 6 bases, with 15 bases lying between them. In DNA, the CDR3 is TGTGCCAGCTCACCGGAGGGGGCGAGCGCCGAGCAGTACTTC. It codes for CASSPEGASAEQYF. Complete variable domain (other parts from reference TRBV18 and TRBJ2-7): NAGVMQNPRHLVRRRGQEARLRCSPMKGHSHVYWYRQLPEEGLKFMVYLQKENIIDESGMPKERFSAEFPKEGPSILRIQQVVRGDSAAYFCASSPEGASAEQYFGPGTRLTVT.

The chain is built from TRBV4-3 and TRBJ2-1; 11 bases are shared with TRBD2. After removal of 0 bases from V and 5 bases from J, the junction contained 3 bases not matched to a gene. Looked up from germline, CDR1 is LGHNA and CDR2 is YSLEER. The CDR3 is made up of 16 amino acids. The CDR3 nucleotides are TGCGCCAGCAGCCAAGAGGGACTAGCGGCCAACAATGAGCAGTTCTTC. It specifies CASSQEGLAANNEQFF.

This clone was counted once. The V call is TRBV18, the J call TRBJ1-5, with 7 positions matching TRBD1. V gave up 6 bases and J gave up 3 bases; unmatched junction bases: 8. The CDR3 has 15 residues. Germline-derived CDR1 and CDR2 are KGHSH and LQKENI. The CDR3 bases are TGTGCCAGCTCTCTTGAGACAGGGATCAATCAGCCCCAGCATTTT. Protein: CASSLETGINQPQHF.

V usage is TRBV3-1 (or the pseudogene TRBV3-2) and J usage is TRBJ1-1; D might be TRBD1 (5 bases). Germline values: CDR1 LGHDT, CDR2 YNNKEL (reference sequence). This CDR3 has 14 amino acids. Trimming removed 0 bases from V and 7 bases from J, with 12 bases in between. As DNA, the CDR3 is TGTGCCAGCAGCCAAGATCTAATCGGGGGTGAAGCTTTCTTT. This translates into CASSQDLIGGEAFF.